The 25 T cell receptor beta chains below were found in one sample sequenced in a study of shared clonotypes between healthy human individuals. Libraries were prepared by immunoSEQ multiplex PCR; TCRdb keeps only in-frame clonotypes and omits some of them. This sample has over 2 million clones; just under 95% occur once, and the top ten carry 0.85% to 1.2%. Naive CD8 populations comprised CD45RO-negative cells positively selected for CCR7, excluding terminally differentiated effector memory CD45RA+ cells. Specimen: naive CD8+ T cells sorted from blood. These receptors were collected from a man aged 18 to 30 in good health.

The chain employs TRBV25-1 and TRBJ2-7; D gene unclear. V was clipped by 7 bases and J by 7 bases, with 17 bases between them. The CDR3 sequence is 13 residues long. CDR1 and CDR2 (germline): MGHDK, SYGVNS. The CDR3 loop is CASKRMGGGEQYF. CDR3 DNA sequence: TGTGCCAGCAAGAGGATGGGCGGTGGGGAGCAGTACTTC.

The chain couples TRBV27 to TRBJ2-7; 10 nucleotides align to TRBD1. Germline assignment: CDR1 MNHEY and CDR2 SMNVEV (reference sequence). V gave up 3 bases and J gave up 6 bases; unmatched junction bases: 8. The CDR3 has 15 residues. The DNA for the CDR3 is TGTGCCAGCAGTTTTACCGCCGGGACAGGGGTCGAGCAGTACTTC. The encoded protein is CASSFTAGTGVEQYF.

CDR3 amino acids: CASVGLAENSYEQYF. The CDR3 DNA sequence: TGTGCCAGCGTGGGACTAGCGGAAAACTCCTACGAGCAGTACTTC. V is TRBV27 and J is TRBJ2-7, with 11 bases matching TRBD2. This CDR3 is 15 amino acids long. V gave up 8 bases and J gave up 0 bases; unmatched junction bases: 6. The V gene's germline CDR1 is MNHEY and CDR2 SMNVEV (reference sequence).

J is TRBJ1-2 and V is TRBV11-2; 7 nucleotides agree with TRBD1. The germline CDR1 and CDR2 sequences are SGHAT and FQNNGV. The CDR3 contains 14 residues. Trimming at V came to 4 bases and at J to 1 base, leaving 3 bases not matched to a gene. CDR3 in DNA: TGTGCCAGCAGCTCGGGACAGAGTAACTATGGCTACACCTTC. This translates into CASSSGQSNYGYTF.

The chain joins TRBV2 to TRBJ1-5; D is unclear. Trimming removed 3 bases at V and 3 bases at J, with 6 bases between. The CDR3 loop spans 13 amino acids. Per germline, CDR1 SNHLY and CDR2 FYNNEI. The CDR3 bases are TGTGCCAGCAGTGAGCTCAACAATCAGCCCCAGCATTTT. It is translated as CASSELNNQPQHF. The full variable domain, with the rest looked up from reference TRBV2 and TRBJ1-5, is EPEVTQTPSHQVTQMGQEVILRCVPISNHLYFYWYRQILGQKVEFLVSFYNNEISEKSEIFDDQFSVERPDGSNFTLKIRSTKLEDSAMYFCASSELNNQPQHFGDGTRLSIL.

The chain employs TRBV2 and TRBJ2-1; maybe TRBD2 (6 bases). Trimming removed 3 bases from V and 5 bases from J, with 14 bases in between. CDR3 length: 15 residues. CDR1 is SNHLY and CDR2 is FYNNEI in the germline V gene. CDR3 region: CASSDSEGLHNEQFF. The CDR3 region has the DNA TGTGCCAGCAGTGATAGCGAGGGACTCCACAATGAGCAGTTCTTC.

CDR3 in amino acids: CASSRTNTDTQYF. Written as DNA, the CDR3 is TGTGCCAGCAGCCGGACTAACACAGATACGCAGTATTTT. V usage is TRBV6-5 and J usage is TRBJ2-3; a possible D gene is TRBD2 (6 bases). Trimming left V 6 bases short and J 2 bases short, with 9 bases between. The CDR3 length is 13 residues. Germline CDR1 is MNHEY and CDR2 is SVGAGI.

V gene TRBV28 combines with J gene TRBJ2-5; weak D call: TRBD1 (6 bases). The CDR3 runs to 16 residues. Germline assignment: CDR1 MDHEN and CDR2 SYDVKM. Trimming shortened V by 8 bases and J by 1 base, and 20 bases separated the two germline ends. The CDR3 protein is CASGPGHSMFQETQYF. For the CDR3, the DNA is TGTGCCAGCGGGCCGGGACATTCGATGTTCCAAGAGACCCAGTACTTC.

The V and J genes are TRBV15 and TRBJ1-5; 10 bases match TRBD1. Germline CDR1 reads LNHNV; CDR2 reads YYDKDF (reference sequence). Trimming took 5 bases from V and 1 from J; bases not matched to a gene: 5. The CDR3 covers 16 residues. CDR3 loop: CATSGQGGLSNQPQHF. Written as DNA, the CDR3 is TGTGCCACCAGCGGACAGGGGGGGTTAAGCAATCAGCCCCAGCATTTT.

The genes are TRBV2 and TRBJ2-1, with TRBD1 identical over 7 bases. Germline-derived CDR1 and CDR2 are SNHLY and FYNNEI. The CDR3 totals 18 residues. V gave up 2 bases and J gave up 4 bases; unmatched junction bases: 14. DNA of the CDR3: TGTGCCAGCAGTGAACCAAGGGGGCTAGTGGGAGAATACAATGAGCAGTTCTTC. This gives the protein CASSEPRGLVGEYNEQFF.

V and J are TRBV18 and TRBJ2-1; D may be TRBD1 or TRBD2 (5 bases each). From germline, CDR1 is KGHSH and CDR2 LQKENI. V dropped 9 bases and J dropped 5 bases, with 11 bases sitting between them. The CDR3 is 12 amino acids. CDR3 sequence (DNA): TGTGCCAGTTCCACGGGGCACAATGAGCAGTTCTTC. Translation gives CASSTGHNEQFF.

In its sample, this clone was seen a few times. This chain links TRBV28 with TRBJ1-5; 7 bases align to TRBD1. Looked up from germline, CDR1 is MDHEN and CDR2 is SYDVKM. J lost 7 bases, V lost 5 bases, and 5 bases had no gene match. The CDR3 extends over 13 amino acids. CDR3: CASSRRGSQPQHF. The CDR3 DNA sequence: TGTGCCAGCAGTCGCAGGGGGTCCCAGCCCCAGCATTTT.

V usage is TRBV9 and J usage is TRBJ2-7, with D unclear. CDR1 is SGDLS, CDR2 YYNGEE, per germline. This CDR3 region has 14 residues. V lost 0 bases to trimming and J lost 5 bases, with 12 bases between them. For the CDR3, the DNA is TGTGCCAGCAGCGTAGATTATGGGTTCAACGAGCAGTACTTC. Its protein product is CASSVDYGFNEQYF. Full variable domain (rest looked up from reference TRBV9 and TRBJ2-7): DSGVTQTPKHLITATGQRVTLRCSPRSGDLSVYWYQQSLDQGLQFLIQYYNGEERAKGNILERFSAQQFPDLHSELNLSSLELGDSALYFCASSVDYGFNEQYFGPGTRLTVT.

V usage is TRBV9 and J usage is TRBJ1-3; no reliable D call. Per the germline V gene, CDR1 is SGDLS and CDR2 is YYNGEE. V was trimmed by 7 bases and J by 0 bases, leaving 5 bases between them. The CDR3 is 12 residues long. CDR3 residues: CASGFSGNTIYF. In nucleotides, the CDR3 is TGTGCCAGCGGATTCTCTGGAAACACCATATATTTT. Full variable domain (rest looked up from reference TRBV9 and TRBJ1-3): DSGVTQTPKHLITATGQRVTLRCSPRSGDLSVYWYQQSLDQGLQFLIQYYNGEERAKGNILERFSAQQFPDLHSELNLSSLELGDSALYFCASGFSGNTIYFGEGSWLTVV.

The gene calls are TRBV7-8 and TRBJ2-5; TRBD2 matches at 10 bases. J gave up 5 bases and V 1 base, and 7 bases lay outside the gene matches. The germline gives CDR1 SGHVS, CDR2 FQNEAQ. CDR3 size: 16 residues. CDR3 sequence reads: CASSLVVAGGGETQYF. In nucleotides, the CDR3 is TGTGCCAGCAGCTTAGTGGTAGCGGGAGGTGGGGAGACCCAGTACTTC.

The rearrangement links TRBV6-6 to TRBJ1-2, with 7 nucleotides matching TRBD1. V gave up 6 bases and J gave up 8 bases; unmatched junction bases: 18. CDR1 is MNHNY, CDR2 SVGAGI, per germline (reference sequence). The CDR3 has 16 residues. CDR3 DNA sequence: TGTGCCAGCAGGATTAGGACAGGCGGTCCCCAGTGGGGCTACACCTTC. Translation: CASRIRTGGPQWGYTF.

The rearrangement joins TRBV9 to TRBJ2-1; D not resolved. The V gene lost 4 bases and the J gene lost 0 bases, with 8 bases spanning the gap. This CDR3 is 14 amino acids long. Germline CDR1 and CDR2: SGDLS and YYNGEE. The CDR3 sequence is CASSPIRSYNEQFF. DNA for the CDR3: TGTGCCAGCAGCCCCATTCGCTCCTACAATGAGCAGTTCTTC. Complete variable domain (other parts from reference TRBV9 and TRBJ2-1): DSGVTQTPKHLITATGQRVTLRCSPRSGDLSVYWYQQSLDQGLQFLIQYYNGEERAKGNILERFSAQQFPDLHSELNLSSLELGDSALYFCASSPIRSYNEQFFGPGTRLTVL.

V and J are TRBV27 and TRBJ1-6; TRBD1 matches 7 bases. The CDR3 sequence is 14 residues long. Germline V gene lookup returns CDR1 MNHEY and CDR2 SMNVEV (reference sequence). Germline trimming cut 8 bases from V and 8 bases from J; bases unmatched to any gene: 9. In DNA, the CDR3 is TGTGCCAGCGCGTTTACAGGGGCGGATTCACCCCTCCACTTT. Amino acid sequence: CASAFTGADSPLHF.

In nucleotides, the CDR3 is TGTGCCAGCAGCCCACCGGGACTAGCTGGGTACGAGCAGTACTTC. This translates into CASSPPGLAGYEQYF. This sequence joins TRBV5-4 and TRBJ2-7; 9 bases agree with TRBD2. J was trimmed by 4 bases and V by 4 bases; bases with no gene match: 9. CDR1 is SGHNT, CDR2 YYREEE, per germline (reference sequence). CDR3 length: 15 residues. The whole variable domain, remainder taken from reference TRBV5-4 and TRBJ2-7, is ETGVTQSPTHLIKTRGQQVTLRCSSQSGHNTVSWYQQALGQGPQFIFQYYREEENGRGNFPPRFSGLQFPNYSSELNVNALELDDSALYLCASSPPGLAGYEQYFGPGTRLTVT.

The rearrangement links TRBV5-6 to TRBJ1-5, with 7 nucleotides matching TRBD1. The CDR3 consists of 15 residues. Germline trimming cut 0 bases from V and 6 bases from J; bases unmatched to any gene: 6. Germline V CDR1 and CDR2: SGHDT, YYEEEE. The CDR3 DNA reads TGTGCCAGCAGCTTGGGCACAGGGGACGGTCAGCCCCAGCATTTT. This translates into CASSLGTGDGQPQHF.

This CDR3 reads CASSWTANTGELFF. The CDR3 bases are TGTGCCAGCAGCTGGACCGCGAACACCGGGGAGCTGTTTTTT. V usage is TRBV5-4 and J usage is TRBJ2-2, with no clear D. Germline CDR1 SGHNT, CDR2 YYREEE (reference sequence). CDR3 size: 14 residues. Trimming took off 3 bases at V and 0 bases at J, with 6 bases between the two ends.

The chain uses TRBV29-1 and TRBJ1-1; 11 nucleotides line up with TRBD1. The CDR3 loop spans 14 amino acids. Unmatched junction bases numbered 8, after V lost 7 bases and J lost 4 bases. The germline V gene encodes CDR1 SQVTM and CDR2 ANQGSEA. Here the CDR3 reads CSARSGTGGTEAFF. The CDR3, as DNA: TGCAGCGCTCGGTCCGGGACAGGGGGCACTGAAGCTTTCTTT.

This rearrangement joins TRBV11-2 to TRBJ2-7; D uncertain. The CDR3 spans 14 residues. The ends were cut back, 5 bases at V and 1 base at J, with 12 bases in the middle. The V gene's germline CDR1 is SGHAT and CDR2 FQNNGV. DNA of the CDR3: TGTGCCAGCAGCGTGTACCAAGGTTCCTACGAGCAGTACTTC. This codes for CASSVYQGSYEQYF.

This rearrangement joins TRBV27 to TRBJ2-6, with 7 positions matching TRBD1. Germline lookup yields CDR1 MNHEY and CDR2 SMNVEV (reference sequence). The V and J ends lost 4 bases and 4 bases, in that order; junction bases with no gene match: 13. The CDR3 spans 18 residues. The CDR3 bases are TGTGCCAGCAGTTCGTCCCGGGACAGCCCTCCAGGGGCCAACGTCCTGACTTTC. Encoded protein: CASSSSRDSPPGANVLTF.

The V call is TRBV9, the J call TRBJ2-1, with no clear D. CDR3 length: 13 residues. Germline values: CDR1 SGDLS, CDR2 YYNGEE. Trimming took off 0 bases at V and 6 bases at J, with 7 bases between the two ends. The CDR3: CASSVENANEQFF. The CDR3 bases are TGTGCCAGCAGCGTAGAGAACGCCAATGAGCAGTTCTTC. Combining the CDR3 with reference TRBV9 and TRBJ2-1 gives the whole variable domain DSGVTQTPKHLITATGQRVTLRCSPRSGDLSVYWYQQSLDQGLQFLIQYYNGEERAKGNILERFSAQQFPDLHSELNLSSLELGDSALYFCASSVENANEQFFGPGTRLTVL.